This record covers a single TCR beta chain. Its antigen is still unknown. Base qualities are not recorded, but no much larger clone differs from it by a single base. V is clipped by 3 bases and J by 0 bases, and the sequence between their germline boundaries is 11 bases long. The CDR3 holds 15 amino acids from the cysteine to the phenylalanine. Only the CDR3 DNA is retained, 45 bases long and in frame from the first base. CDR1 and CDR2 were assigned from the germline V gene (reference sequence) as LNHDA and SQIVND. The receptor library was made with the immunoSEQ multiplex PCR assay. The clones in this table, taken by TCRdb from immuneACCESS, are in-frame only. Not every clone is retained; where verified, under half of the shortfall comes from an unresolved V gene, and the cause of the rest is unknown. Counted in this sample were under 85,000 clones; more than 90% of them appeared once. The ten most abundant clones make up approximately 0.4% of the sample.

The sample belongs to a study of technical replicates of blood from a few donors (dated by TCRdb to 2015 to 2018). This receptor was taken from a human donor in good health. Some clones in this sample may be carry-over from other donors' samples. The V and J segments used are TRBV19 and TRBJ1-1, with TRBD1 perhaps the D gene, on 6 matching bases. The specimen was T cells isolated from PBMCs. The DNA is as follows: TGTGCCAGTAGTATCGCTGGGGGCTTGAACACTGAAGCTTTCTTT. This sequence encodes CASSIAGGLNTEAFF.